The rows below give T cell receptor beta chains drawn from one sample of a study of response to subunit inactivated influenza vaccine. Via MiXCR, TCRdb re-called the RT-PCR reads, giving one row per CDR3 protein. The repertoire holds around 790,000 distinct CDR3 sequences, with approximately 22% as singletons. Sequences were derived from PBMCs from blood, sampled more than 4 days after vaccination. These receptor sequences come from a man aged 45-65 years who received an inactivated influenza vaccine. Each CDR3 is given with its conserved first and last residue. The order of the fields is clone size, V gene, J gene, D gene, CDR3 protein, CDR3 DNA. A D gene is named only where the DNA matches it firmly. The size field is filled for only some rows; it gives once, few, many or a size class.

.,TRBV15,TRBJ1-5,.,CATSREGPQHF,TGTGCCACCAGCAGAGAGGGGCCCCAGCATTTT
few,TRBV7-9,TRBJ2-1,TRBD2,CASSTTGTINNEQFF,TGTGCCAGCAGTACGACCGGGACTATCAACAATGAGCAGTTCTTC
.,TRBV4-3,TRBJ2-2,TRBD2,CASSHTSGSGELFF,TGCGCCAGCAGCCATACTAGCGGGTCCGGGGAGCTGTTTTTT
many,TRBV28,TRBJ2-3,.,CASSLSGTTDTQYF,TGTGCCAGCAGTCTCTCGGGGACCACAGATACGCAGTATTTT
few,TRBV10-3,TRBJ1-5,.,CAISEGTNSNQPQHF,TGTGCCATCAGTGAGGGGACAAATAGCAATCAGCCCCAGCATTTT
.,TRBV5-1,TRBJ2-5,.,CASSSRRTSQETQYF,TGCGCCAGCAGCTCTAGAAGGACTTCTCAAGAGACCCAGTACTTC
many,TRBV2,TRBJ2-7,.,CASSEGPYEQYF,TGTGCCAGCAGTGAAGGACCCTACGAGCAGTACTTC
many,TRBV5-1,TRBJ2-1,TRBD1,CASSLETGGYNEQFF,TGCGCCAGCAGCTTGGAGACAGGGGGTTACAATGAGCAGTTCTTC
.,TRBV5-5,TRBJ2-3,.,CASSLGVPDTQYF,TGTGCCAGCAGCTTGGGGGTTCCAGATACGCAGTATTTT
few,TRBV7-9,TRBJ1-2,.,CASSLAGPGDGYTF,TGTGCCAGCAGCTTAGCTGGCCCAGGGGATGGCTACACCTTC
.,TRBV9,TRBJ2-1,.,CASSVDPSLNEQFF,TGTGCCAGCAGCGTAGACCCTAGTCTAAATGAGCAGTTCTTC
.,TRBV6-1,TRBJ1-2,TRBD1,CASSEDPWTGDGYTF,TGTGCCAGCAGTGAAGACCCCTGGACAGGGGACGGCTACACCTTC
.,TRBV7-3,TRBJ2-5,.,CASSLTRAQETQYF,TGTGCCAGCAGCTTAACCAGGGCCCAAGAGACCCAGTACTTC
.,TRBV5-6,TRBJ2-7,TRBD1,CASSGYRGYEQYF,TGTGCCAGCAGCGGATACAGGGGGTACGAGCAGTACTTC
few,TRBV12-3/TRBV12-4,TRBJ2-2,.,CASSPHQKNTGELFF,TGTGCCAGCAGTCCCCACCAGAAGAACACCGGGGAGCTGTTTTTT
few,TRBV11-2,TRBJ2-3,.,CASSSSFTDTQYF,TGTGCCAGCAGCTCTAGTTTCACAGATACGCAGTATTTT
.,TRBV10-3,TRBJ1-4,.,CAISERGLELFF,TGTGCCATCAGTGAGAGGGGGTTGGAACTGTTTTTT
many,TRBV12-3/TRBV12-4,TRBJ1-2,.,CASSLVSGGGYTF,TGTGCCAGCAGTTTAGTCTCCGGAGGCGGCTACACCTTC
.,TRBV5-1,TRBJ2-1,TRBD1,CASSFGTGLFF,TGCGCCAGCAGCTTTGGGACAGGGTTGTTCTTC
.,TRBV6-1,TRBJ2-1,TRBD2,CASSAGTKFYNEQFF,TGTGCCAGCAGCGCGGGGACTAAGTTCTACAATGAGCAGTTCTTC
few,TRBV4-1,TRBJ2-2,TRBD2,CASKGTSENTGELFF,TGCGCCAGCAAGGGAACTAGCGAGAACACCGGGGAGCTGTTTTTT
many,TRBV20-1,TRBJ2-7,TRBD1,CSARRPVTGSKSYEQYF,TGCAGTGCGCGACGGCCGGTGACAGGGAGTAAATCCTACGAGCAGTACTTC
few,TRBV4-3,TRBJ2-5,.,CASSQAWGTQYF,TGCGCCAGCAGCCAAGCTTGGGGGACCCAGTACTTC
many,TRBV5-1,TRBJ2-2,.,CASSPGLGRTGELFF,TGCGCCAGCAGTCCGGGCCTTGGGAGAACCGGGGAGCTGTTTTTT
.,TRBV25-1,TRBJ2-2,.,CASSGYRDTGELFF,TGTGCCAGCAGTGGTTACAGGGACACCGGGGAGCTGTTTTTT
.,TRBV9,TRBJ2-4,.,CASSALPTESARNIQYF,TGTGCCAGCAGCGCTCTCCCAACAGAGAGCGCGAGGAACATTCAGTACTTC
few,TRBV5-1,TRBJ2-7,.,CASSLVPGPGEQYF,TGCGCCAGCAGCTTGGTCCCAGGACCGGGCGAGCAGTACTTC
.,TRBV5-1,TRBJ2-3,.,CASSLSGTGGGDTQYF,TGCGCCAGCAGCCTCAGCGGAACAGGAGGGGGAGATACGCAGTATTTT
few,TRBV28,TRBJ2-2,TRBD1,CASSFWALGQGNTGELFF,TGTGCCAGCAGTTTTTGGGCCCTGGGACAGGGGAACACCGGGGAGCTGTTTTTT
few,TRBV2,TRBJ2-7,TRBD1,CASTLDRVEQYF,TGTGCCAGCACTTTGGACAGGGTCGAGCAGTACTTC
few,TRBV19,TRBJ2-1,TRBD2,CASSTRGGLVNEQFF,TGTGCCAGTAGTACACGGGGGGGTTTAGTCAATGAGCAGTTCTTC
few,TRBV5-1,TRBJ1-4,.,CASSSGKYSNEKLFF,TGCGCCAGCAGCTCAGGGAAATACAGCAATGAAAAACTGTTTTTT
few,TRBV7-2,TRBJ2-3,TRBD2,CASSKERGGRYTQYF,TGTGCCAGCAGCAAAGAGCGGGGGGGCCGATATACGCAGTATTTT